The present T cell receptor (beta chain) was sequenced within a study of cytomegalovirus exposure and HLA in healthy donors. Study-wide points: Cytomegalovirus-associated TCR beta chains were listed, numbering over 150. It was shown in a later analysis that HLA-associated TCR beta chains were more clonally expanded than other, equally common chains.

Worth noting for this clone: Its antigen is currently unknown.

With 60 Vbeta and 13 Jbeta primers, the PCR was carried out. Profiled with immunoSEQ multiplex PCR; TCRdb holds only in-frame clones, not every one. The table includes some 150,000 clones, 60% to 85% detected once. The CDR3 extends over 14 amino acids. The germline gives CDR1 MDHEN, CDR2 SYDVKM. V dropped 3 bases and J dropped 3 bases, with 12 bases sitting between them. The sequence derives from a woman aged 35 to 49 in good health and CMV-seronegative. The rearrangement joins TRBV28 to TRBJ2-7; perhaps TRBD1 as D (5 bases). Sequencing input: PBMCs. The CDR3, as DNA: TGTGCCAGCAGTTTTGGTCAGGGCCGCTACGAGCAGTACTTC. This gives the protein CASSFGQGRYEQYF.